Following are 25 T cell receptor beta chains from one sample sequenced in a study of tissue T cells after allogeneic stem cell transplantation. Clones were read by immunoSEQ multiplex PCR, and TCRdb kept only the in-frame ones, dropping some. The sample lists roughly 45,000 clones, about 73% occurring once. What was sequenced was sorted cells pooled from one or two spleens. The receptor source for this set is a pool of C57BL/6 mice in good health.

About this clone itself: Gene names are mouse gene names. The CDR3 end lies 1 residue beyond the end of the read and is filled in from the germline J gene. The genes are TRBV4 and TRBJ2-7, with 11 bases matching TRBD2. The CDR3 totals 15 residues. Germline CDR1 LGHDT, CDR2 YNNKQL (reference sequence). The trim removed 4 bases at V and 0 bases at J, leaving 2 bases unmatched. Here the CDR3 reads CASSWDWGSSYEQYF. The covered CDR3 bases are TGTGCCAGCAGCTGGGACTGGGGGTCCTCCTATGAACAGTAC.

This clone appeared a few times. Each gene name is a mouse one. The read finishes 1 residue shy of the CDR3 end, and the germline J gene is used to complete it. This chain links TRBV24 with TRBJ2-1; no clear D gene. The germline V and J ends were trimmed by 2 bases and 2 bases, with 1 base remaining between them. Germline assignment: CDR1 KGHTA and CDR2 FRNEEI. The CDR3 consists of 12 residues. The CDR3 DNA, read in part, is TGTGCCAGCAGTCTGCACTATGCTGAGCAGTTC. Protein sequence: CASSLHYAEQF. The CDR3, in full, reads CASSLHYAEQFF.

This clone was recorded a few times. Germline and genes here are mouse. The sequence runs out 1 residue before the end of the CDR3; the remainder is reconstructed from the germline J gene. The chain employs TRBV3 and TRBJ2-5, with TRBD1 matching 9 bases. V trimming: 5 bases; J trimming: 2 bases; junction bases outside the gene matches: 2. Germline V lookup: CDR1 SNHLY, CDR2 FYNGKV (reference sequence). The CDR3 extends over 14 amino acids. This CDR3 reads CASSQTGGQDTQYF. The sequenced part of the CDR3 DNA is TGTGCCAGCAGCCAGACAGGGGGCCAAGACACCCAGTAC.

Turning to this clone: Germline and genes: mouse. The CDR3 end falls 1 residue outside the read, so it is completed with the germline J gene. The chain employs TRBV13-2 and TRBJ2-7; D ambiguous. CDR3 length: 13 amino acids. The germline CDR1 and CDR2 sequences are NNHNN and SYGAGS (reference sequence). V gave up 0 bases and J gave up 0 bases, with 4 bases separating them. The CDR3 region is CASGDGFSYEQYF. The CDR3 bases that were read are TGTGCCAGCGGTGATGGGTTCTCCTATGAACAGTAC.

This clone has only a few counts. Any gene name here is a mouse gene name. The read finishes 1 residue shy of the CDR3 end, and the germline J gene is used to complete it. The V call is TRBV13-1, the J call TRBJ1-2; 10 nucleotides match TRBD1. Unmatched junction bases numbered 2, after V lost 3 bases and J lost 0 bases. CDR3 size: 15 residues. The germline V gene has CDR1 NSHNY and CDR2 SYGAGN. CDR3 region: CASSAGTGANSDYTF. Incomplete CDR3 DNA: TGTGCCAGCAGTGCCGGGACAGGGGCAAACTCCGACTACACC.

As concerns this clone: Gene names follow the mouse nomenclature. The CDR3 sequence: CTCSWTPYAEQFF. The DNA read from the CDR3 is TGCACCTGCAGTTGGACACCTTATGCTGAGCAGTTC. This chain joins TRBV1 and TRBJ2-1; TRBD1 might be the D (5 bases). Coverage ceases 1 residue before the CDR3 finishes, and the germline J gene fills in the end. The CDR3 sequence is 13 residues long. The V end lost 5 bases, the J end lost 4 bases, and 9 bases lay between the germline ends. The germline V gene encodes CDR1 NSQYPW and CDR2 LRSPGD (reference sequence).

A few counts support this clone. Gene names are mouse gene names. The missing CDR3 end, 1 residue past where the read stops, is filled in from the germline J gene. The J gene is TRBJ2-1, the V gene TRBV1; TRBD1 matches at 8 bases. V was pared by 3 bases and J by 1 base, with 2 bases of the junction left unmatched. CDR3 length: 15 amino acids. Germline V gene data show CDR1 as NSQYPW and CDR2 as LRSPGD (reference sequence). CDR3 loop: CTCSARDRNYAEQFF. CDR3 DNA (partial): TGCACCTGCAGTGCCCGGGACAGGAACTATGCTGAGCAGTTC. Full variable domain (missing parts from reference TRBV1 and TRBJ2-1): VTLLEQNPRWRLVPRGQAVNLRCILKNSQYPWMSWYQQDLQKQLQWLFTLRSPGDKEVKSLPGADYLATRVTDTELRLQVANMSQGRTLYCTCSARDRNYAEQFFGPGTRLTVL.

Concerning this clone: The genes and germline here are from mouse. The read stops 1 residue short of the end of the CDR3; the missing end is completed from the germline J gene. V and J are TRBV5 and TRBJ2-5; 8 nucleotides align to TRBD2. The germline V gene encodes CDR1 LGHNA and CDR2 YNLKQL (reference sequence). The CDR3 covers 12 residues. The J segment lost 7 bases and the V segment lost 4 bases, leaving 1 base of the junction unmatched. The CDR3 bases that were read are TGTGCCAGCAGCCCTGGGGGGAACACCCAGTAC. This translates into CASSPGGNTQY. The full CDR3 reads CASSPGGNTQYF.

This clone was seen only once. Germline and genes here are mouse. Read coverage stops 1 residue before the CDR3 terminus; the germline J gene supplies the remainder. The genes are TRBV20 and TRBJ2-1, with 12 bases aligning to TRBD1. Per the germline V gene, CDR1 is GFQATS and CDR2 is STVNSAI. The ends lost 3 bases at V and 7 bases at J; junction bases unmatched: 4. The length of the CDR3 is 14 residues. CDR3 bases read: TGTGGTGCTAGCCGGGACAGGGGGCAGGCTGAGCAGTTC. This gives the protein CGASRDRGQAEQF. The whole CDR3 sequence is CGASRDRGQAEQFF.

This clone has a handful of counts. Gene labels here are mouse ones. Coverage ceases 1 residue before the CDR3 finishes, and the germline J gene fills in the end. The V gene is TRBV19, the J gene TRBJ2-7; D possibly corresponds to TRBD2 (6 bases). This CDR3 contains 14 residues. Germline CDR1 reads FNHDT; CDR2 reads SITEND (reference sequence). V lost 0 bases and J lost 0, with 7 bases in between. CDR3 bases read: TGTGCCAGCAGTATAGGGGGGGTCTCCTATGAACAGTAC. Residues: CASSIGGVSYEQY. The full CDR3 reads CASSIGGVSYEQYF. Combining the CDR3 with reference TRBV19 and TRBJ2-7 gives the whole variable domain GGIITQTPKFLIGQEGQKLTLKCQQNFNHDTMYWYRQDSGKGLRLIYYSITENDLQKGDLSEGYDASREKKSSFSLTVTSAQKNEMAVFLCASSIGGVSYEQYFGPGTRLTVL.

This clone has a handful of counts. Germline and genes: mouse. The CDR3 is cut off 1 residue early in the read; its end comes from the germline J gene. This chain uses TRBV20 with TRBJ2-7, with 7 bases identical to TRBD2. Per the germline V gene, CDR1 is GFQATS and CDR2 is STVNSAI. CDR3 length: 13 amino acids. V lost 4 bases to trimming and J lost 0 bases; unmatched junction nucleotides: 3. The sequenced part of the CDR3 DNA is TGTGGTGCTAAGACTGGGAGCTCCTATGAACAGTAC. Its translation: CGAKTGSSYEQY. The CDR3 in full is CGAKTGSSYEQYF.

About this clone itself: Mouse germline and gene names are used. The read halts 1 residue ahead of the CDR3 end, with the missing end drawn from the germline J gene. The rearrangement joins TRBV13-3 to TRBJ2-5; D assignment may be TRBD1 or TRBD2 (5 bases each). This CDR3 has 13 residues. Trimming cost V 0 bases and J 8 bases, with 10 bases left between them. The germline V gene encodes CDR1 NNHDY and CDR2 SYVADS. The sequenced CDR3 bases are TGTGCCAGCAGTGATGAGAGGGGCGGCACCCAGTAC. It specifies CASSDERGGTQY. The whole CDR3 protein is CASSDERGGTQYF.

Comment on this clone: The genes and germline here are from mouse. The read terminates 1 residue ahead of where the CDR3 ends, so the germline J gene completes it. The chain links TRBV15 to TRBJ2-7; 11 bases agree with TRBD2. CDR1 and CDR2 from the germline V gene are SGHND and FRSKSL. The CDR3 is made up of 13 amino acids. V dropped 6 bases and J dropped 5; count of bases not matched to a gene: 3. The CDR3 here is CASRLDWGDEQYF. The DNA read from the CDR3 is TGTGCCAGCAGGCTGGACTGGGGGGATGAACAGTAC.

As to this clone: Mouse names are used for the genes. CDR3 DNA, as far as it was read: TGTGCCAGCGGTGATATAGAAACGCTGTAT. Its protein is CASGDIETLY. In full, the CDR3 is CASGDIETLYF. This sequence joins TRBV13-2 and TRBJ2-3; D gene unclear. The read terminates 1 residue before the CDR3 end, so the remaining end is supplied by the germline J gene. There are 11 residues in the CDR3. Trimming left V 1 base short and J 5 bases short, with 2 bases between. The V gene's germline CDR1 is NNHNN and CDR2 SYGAGS (reference sequence).

A remark on this clone: The germline and genes are mouse ones. With the read ending 1 residue before the CDR3 end, the germline J gene is used to fill in that end. J is TRBJ1-4 and V is TRBV13-2; D is unresolved. V dropped 7 bases and J dropped 5 bases, with 6 bases sitting between them. The CDR3 is 11 amino acids. Germline CDR1 NNHNN, CDR2 SYGAGS (reference sequence). The sequenced part of the CDR3 DNA is TGTGCCAGCCGAGGGAACGAAAGATTATTT. Protein product: CASRGNERLF. Given in full, the CDR3 is CASRGNERLFF.

As to this clone: The germline and genes are mouse ones. The missing CDR3 end, 1 residue past where the read stops, is filled in from the germline J gene. V and J are TRBV1 and TRBJ2-3; 7 positions match TRBD1. CDR1 NSQYPW and CDR2 LRSPGD come from the germline V gene (reference sequence). Unmatched junction bases numbered 7, after V lost 1 base and J lost 0 bases. The CDR3 has 17 residues. The part of the CDR3 DNA that was read is TGCACCTGCAGTGCAGTCCGGGACAGAGCTAGTGCAGAAACGCTGTAT. Encoded protein: CTCSAVRDRASAETLY. The CDR3, in full, reads CTCSAVRDRASAETLYF.

Details on this clone: Genes and germline come from the mouse. The observed sequence ends 1 residue before the CDR3 terminus, with the missing tail filled in from the germline J gene. Other nucleotide sequences from this sample produce the same CDR3. This chain joins TRBV3 and TRBJ1-2; D uncertain. In germline, CDR1 is SNHLY, CDR2 FYNGKV (reference sequence). This CDR3 contains 12 residues. V was pared by 2 bases and J by 2 bases, with 3 bases between. The part of the CDR3 DNA that was read is TGTGCCAGCAGCTTACGCAACTCCGACTACACC. It is translated as CASSLRNSDYT. The entire CDR3 protein is CASSLRNSDYTF.

As for this clone: The germline and genes are mouse ones. The part of the CDR3 DNA that was read is TGCACCTGCAGTGCAGAGGGACTCAACTATGCTGAGCAGTTC. This codes for CTCSAEGLNYAEQF. The CDR3 in its entirety is CTCSAEGLNYAEQFF. The rearrangement uses TRBV1 and TRBJ2-1, with TRBD2 as a possible D gene (6 bases). The read ends 1 residue shy of where the CDR3 ends; the end is completed using the germline J gene. CDR1 and CDR2 from the germline V gene are NSQYPW and LRSPGD (reference sequence). Trimming removed 0 bases at V and 1 base at J, with 7 bases between. This CDR3 comprises 15 residues.

As to this clone: Mouse gene names apply. The CDR3 end falls 1 residue outside the read, so it is completed with the germline J gene. The V and J genes are TRBV19 and TRBJ2-7, with TRBD1 as a possible D gene (6 bases). V lost 2 bases and J 5 bases, leaving 8 bases between the germline ends. This CDR3 is built from 12 residues. The germline CDR1 and CDR2 sequences are FNHDT and SITEND (reference sequence). The CDR3 DNA, read in part, is TGTGCCAGCAGTATTCACAGGGATGAACAGTAC. Its protein product is CASSIHRDEQY. In full, the CDR3 reads CASSIHRDEQYF.

Remarks on this clone: The genes are named according to mouse. The read stops 1 residue short of the end of the CDR3; the missing end is completed from the germline J gene. The chain uses TRBV13-3 and TRBJ2-5; 8 bases are a match to TRBD2. CDR1 NNHDY and CDR2 SYVADS come from the germline V gene. The CDR3 covers 12 residues. The junction had 0 bases not matched to a gene; V was cut back by 3 bases and J by 6 bases. The CDR3 is CASSGGGDTQYF. CDR3 DNA, as far as it was read: TGTGCCAGCAGTGGGGGGGGCGACACCCAGTAC.

With regard to this clone: The listed genes are named as in mouse. The read stops 1 residue short of the end of the CDR3; the missing end is completed from the germline J gene. The chain is built from TRBV13-2 and TRBJ2-4; D gene unclear. Trimming left V 1 base short and J 0 bases short, with 6 bases between. CDR1 is NNHNN, CDR2 SYGAGS, per germline (reference sequence). The CDR3 is 14 residues long. Here the CDR3 reads CASGDPGSQNTLYF. The part of the CDR3 DNA that was read is TGTGCCAGCGGTGATCCCGGTAGTCAAAACACCTTGTAC.

With regard to this clone: Germline and genes here are mouse. The CDR3 end falls 1 residue outside the read, so it is completed with the germline J gene. V usage is TRBV12-1 and J usage is TRBJ2-5, with 9 bases fitting TRBD1. J gave up 2 bases and V 1 base, and 6 bases lay outside the gene matches. In germline, CDR1 is SGHSN, CDR2 HYEKVE. This CDR3 has 16 residues. The CDR3 protein is CASSLFRDRVQDTQYF. The part of the CDR3 DNA that was read is TGTGCCAGCTCTCTTTTCCGGGACAGGGTCCAAGACACCCAGTAC.

Worth noting for this clone: Mouse gene names apply. The CDR3 DNA, read in part, is TGTGCCAGCACCGGGACAGGGGGCAGGGACACCCAGTAC. Translated, it gives CASTGTGGRDTQY. From start to end, the CDR3 is CASTGTGGRDTQYF. The chain couples TRBV15 to TRBJ2-5, with 12 bases fitting TRBD1. The read gets to within 1 residue of the CDR3 end, and the germline J gene fills in the rest. J gave up 6 bases and V 7 bases, and 5 bases lay outside the gene matches. There are 14 residues in the CDR3. Per the germline V gene, CDR1 is SGHND and CDR2 is FRSKSL.

There are a few counts of this clone. Mouse germline and gene names are used. The CDR3 goes on 1 residue after the read ends, and that part is filled in from the germline J gene. The chain employs TRBV13-3 and TRBJ2-7; 9 positions match TRBD2. The J segment lost 1 base and the V segment lost 2 bases, leaving 4 bases of the junction unmatched. CDR3 size: 15 residues. CDR1 and CDR2 (germline): NNHDY, SYVADS. CDR3 protein: CASSEWGGLSYEQYF. The part of the CDR3 DNA that was read is TGTGCCAGCAGTGAATGGGGGGGCTTGTCCTATGAACAGTAC.

Comments on this clone: Gene names are mouse gene names. From the germline J gene comes the end of the CDR3, since the read stops 1 residue before it. V is TRBV16 and J is TRBJ1-4; D remains ambiguous. This CDR3 contains 13 residues. Germline values: CDR1 SGHSA, CDR2 FRNQAP. V lost 0 bases and J 5 bases, leaving 4 bases between the germline ends. CDR3 DNA, as far as it was read: TGTGCAAGCAGCTTAGAGGGGAACGAAAGATTATTT. Protein product: CASSLEGNERLF. The whole CDR3 is CASSLEGNERLFF.